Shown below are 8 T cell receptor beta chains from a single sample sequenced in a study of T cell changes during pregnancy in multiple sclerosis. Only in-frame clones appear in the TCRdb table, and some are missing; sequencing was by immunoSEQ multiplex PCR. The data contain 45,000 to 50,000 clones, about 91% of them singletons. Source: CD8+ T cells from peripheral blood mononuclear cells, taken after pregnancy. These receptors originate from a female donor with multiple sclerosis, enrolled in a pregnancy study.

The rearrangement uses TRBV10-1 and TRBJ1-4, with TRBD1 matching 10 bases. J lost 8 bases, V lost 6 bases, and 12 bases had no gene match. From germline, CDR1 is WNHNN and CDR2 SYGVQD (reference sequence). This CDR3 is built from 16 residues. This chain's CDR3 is CASRGTGEMGSEKLFF. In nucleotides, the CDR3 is TGCGCCAGCAGGGGGACAGGGGAAATGGGATCGGAAAAACTGTTTTTT.

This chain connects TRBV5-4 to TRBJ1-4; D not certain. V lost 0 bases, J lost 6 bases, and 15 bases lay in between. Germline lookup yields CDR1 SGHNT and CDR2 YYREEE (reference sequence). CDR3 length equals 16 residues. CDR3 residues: CASSLEGRGVDEKLFF. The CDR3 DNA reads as TGTGCCAGCAGCTTGGAAGGCCGCGGGGTCGATGAAAAACTGTTTTTT.

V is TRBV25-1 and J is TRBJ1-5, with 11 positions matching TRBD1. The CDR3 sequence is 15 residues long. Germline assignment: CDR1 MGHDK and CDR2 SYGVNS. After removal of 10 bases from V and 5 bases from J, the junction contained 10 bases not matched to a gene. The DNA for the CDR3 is TGTGCCACCAGAATCGGACAGGGGGCTGATCAGCCCCAGCATTTT. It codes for CATRIGQGADQPQHF.

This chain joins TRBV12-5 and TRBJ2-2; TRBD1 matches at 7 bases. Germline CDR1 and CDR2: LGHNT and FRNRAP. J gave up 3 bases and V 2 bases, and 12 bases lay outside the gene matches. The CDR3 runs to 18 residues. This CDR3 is CASGLLLDRPGYTGELFF. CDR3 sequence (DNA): TGTGCTAGTGGTTTGTTACTGGACAGGCCGGGGTACACCGGGGAGCTGTTTTTT.

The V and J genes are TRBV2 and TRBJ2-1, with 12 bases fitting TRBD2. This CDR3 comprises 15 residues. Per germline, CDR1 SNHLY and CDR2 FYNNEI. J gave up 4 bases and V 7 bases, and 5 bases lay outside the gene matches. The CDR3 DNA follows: TGTGCCAGCACCCCCGGACTAGCGGGATACAATGAGCAGTTCTTC. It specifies CASTPGLAGYNEQFF.

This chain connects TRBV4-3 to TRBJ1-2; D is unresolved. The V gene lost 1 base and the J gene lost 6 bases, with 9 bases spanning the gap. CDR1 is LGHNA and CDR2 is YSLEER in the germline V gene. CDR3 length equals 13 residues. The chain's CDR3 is CASSQGPSDGYTF. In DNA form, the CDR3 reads TGCGCCAGCAGCCAAGGCCCCTCGGATGGCTACACCTTC.

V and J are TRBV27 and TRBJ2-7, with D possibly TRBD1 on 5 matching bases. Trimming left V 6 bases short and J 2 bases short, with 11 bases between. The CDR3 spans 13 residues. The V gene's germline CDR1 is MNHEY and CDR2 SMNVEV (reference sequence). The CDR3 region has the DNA TGTGCCAGCAGCCTCAGGGAAACCTACGAGCAGTACTTC. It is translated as CASSLRETYEQYF.

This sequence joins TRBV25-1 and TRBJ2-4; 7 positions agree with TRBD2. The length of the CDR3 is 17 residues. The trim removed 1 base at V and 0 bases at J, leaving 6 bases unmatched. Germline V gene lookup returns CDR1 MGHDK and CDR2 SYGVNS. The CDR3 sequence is CASSEWGGPLAKNIQYF. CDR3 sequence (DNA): TGTGCCAGCAGTGAATGGGGGGGTCCTTTAGCCAAAAACATTCAGTACTTC.